The next 7 T cell receptor beta chains were all read from a single sample in a study of T cells in Graves' hyperthyroidism and ophthalmopathy. TCR beta CDR3 regions were amplified from RNA transcripts. HTBI primers were employed in a first-round RT-PCR of the TCR CDR3. MiXCR, run by TCRdb on the multiplex PCR reads, gives a single entry per CDR3 protein. The sample carries 400,000 to 500,000 distinct CDR3 sequences, around 15% recorded once. The sample taken for sequencing was blood. All receptors come from a woman aged 18-29 years with Graves' hyperthyroidism.

This clonotype has only a few counts. V usage is TRBV15 and J usage is TRBJ2-2; D not certain. The V gene's germline CDR1 is LNHNV and CDR2 YYDKDF (reference sequence). V was cut by 0 bases and J by 1 base, with 3 bases left in between. This CDR3 comprises 14 residues. DNA for the CDR3: TGTGCCACCAGCAGAGATCGGAACACCGGGGAGCTGTTTTTT. Protein product: CATSRDRNTGELFF.

This clonotype was picked up a small number of times. CDR3: CASSLGRGRGETQYF. The DNA for the CDR3 is TGTGCCAGCAGTCTGGGGAGGGGGCGGGGAGAGACCCAGTACTTC. V gene TRBV28 combines with J gene TRBJ2-5; D is possibly TRBD1 or TRBD2 (7 bases each). V was trimmed by 5 bases and J by 4 bases, leaving 17 bases between them. Per the germline V gene, CDR1 is MDHEN and CDR2 is SYDVKM. The CDR3 is made up of 15 amino acids.

This clonotype was counted ten times or more. V usage is TRBV5-1 and J usage is TRBJ2-7, with D hard to call. V was cut by 3 bases and J by 7 bases, with 14 bases left in between. The CDR3 has 13 amino acids. Germline CDR1 and CDR2: SGHRS and YFSETQ. The chain's CDR3 is CASSSLVEEEQYF. The CDR3 DNA is TGCGCCAGCAGCTCCCTGGTAGAGGAGGAGCAGTACTTC. The full variable domain, with the rest looked up from reference TRBV5-1 and TRBJ2-7, is KAGVTQTPRYLIKTRGQQVTLSCSPISGHRSVSWYQQTPGQGLQFLFEYFSETQRNKGNFPGRFSGRQFSNSRSEMNVSTLELGDSALYLCASSSLVEEEQYFGPGTRLTVT.

This clonotype was counted ten times or more. The chain uses TRBV27 and TRBJ1-2, with 7 bases that match TRBD1. V was pared by 5 bases and J by 5 bases, with 8 bases of the junction left unmatched. Germline CDR1 is MNHEY and CDR2 is SMNVEV (reference sequence). The CDR3 contains 14 residues. The chain's CDR3 is CASSPMTQGYGYTF. Here the CDR3 DNA reads TGTGCCAGCAGTCCAATGACACAGGGGTATGGCTACACCTTC.

The chain recombines TRBV4-3 with TRBJ2-1; TRBD2 is a possible D gene (5 bases). Trimming took off 4 bases at V and 4 bases at J, with 17 bases between the two ends. Per the germline V gene, CDR1 is LGHNA and CDR2 is YSLEER. The CDR3 loop spans 16 amino acids. The CDR3 protein is CASSLGATNGYNEQFF. CDR3 DNA sequence: TGCGCCAGCAGCCTAGGCGCGACTAACGGATACAATGAGCAGTTCTTC.

This clonotype appeared many times. J is TRBJ2-1 and V is TRBV2; 10 bases map to TRBD2. The V gene's germline CDR1 is SNHLY and CDR2 FYNNEI. This CDR3 has 14 amino acids. The trim removed 7 bases at V and 7 bases at J, leaving 7 bases unmatched. CDR3 sequence reads: CASMTSGLKNEQFF. The CDR3 coding sequence is TGTGCCAGCATGACTAGCGGGTTGAAGAATGAGCAGTTCTTC.

This chain links TRBV4-3 with TRBJ1-2, with a weak D call TRBD1 (6 bases). V gave up 0 bases and J gave up 6 bases, with 11 bases separating them. The CDR3 is made up of 14 amino acids. Looked up from germline, CDR1 is LGHNA and CDR2 is YSLEER. The DNA of the CDR3 is TGCGCCAGCAGCCAAGAGCGGGGGCCGGATGGCTACACCTTC. It specifies CASSQERGPDGYTF.